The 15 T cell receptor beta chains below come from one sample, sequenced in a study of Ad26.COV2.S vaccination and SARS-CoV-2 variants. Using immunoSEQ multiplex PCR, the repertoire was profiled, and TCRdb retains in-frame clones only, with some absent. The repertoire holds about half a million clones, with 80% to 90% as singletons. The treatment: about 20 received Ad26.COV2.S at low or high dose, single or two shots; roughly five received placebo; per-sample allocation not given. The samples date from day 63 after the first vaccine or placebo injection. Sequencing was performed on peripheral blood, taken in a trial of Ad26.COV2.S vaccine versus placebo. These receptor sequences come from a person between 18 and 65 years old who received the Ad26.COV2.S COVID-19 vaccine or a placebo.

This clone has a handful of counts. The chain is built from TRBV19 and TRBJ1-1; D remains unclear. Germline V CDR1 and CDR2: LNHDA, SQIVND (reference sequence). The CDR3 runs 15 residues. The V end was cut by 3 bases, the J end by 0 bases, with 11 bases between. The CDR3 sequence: CASSILDKVNTEAFF. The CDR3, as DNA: TGTGCCAGTAGTATCTTAGACAAGGTGAACACTGAAGCTTTCTTT. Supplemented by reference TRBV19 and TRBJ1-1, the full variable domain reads DGGITQSPKYLFRKEGQNVTLSCEQNLNHDAMYWYRQDPGQGLRLIYYSQIVNDFQKGDIAEGYSVSREKKESFPLTVTSAQKNPTAFYLCASSILDKVNTEAFFGQGTRLTVV.

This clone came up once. The CDR3 protein is CASSLAWVGSSYEQYF. As DNA, the CDR3 is TGCGCCAGCAGCTTGGCGTGGGTTGGGAGCTCCTACGAGCAGTACTTC. This chain connects TRBV5-1 to TRBJ2-7, with a weak D call TRBD2 (5 bases). CDR1 is SGHRS, CDR2 YFSETQ, per germline. V lost 0 bases, J lost 0 bases, and 13 bases lay in between. This CDR3 contains 16 residues. Combining the CDR3 with reference TRBV5-1 and TRBJ2-7 gives the whole variable domain KAGVTQTPRYLIKTRGQQVTLSCSPISGHRSVSWYQQTPGQGLQFLFEYFSETQRNKGNFPGRFSGRQFSNSRSEMNVSTLELGDSALYLCASSLAWVGSSYEQYFGPGTRLTVT.

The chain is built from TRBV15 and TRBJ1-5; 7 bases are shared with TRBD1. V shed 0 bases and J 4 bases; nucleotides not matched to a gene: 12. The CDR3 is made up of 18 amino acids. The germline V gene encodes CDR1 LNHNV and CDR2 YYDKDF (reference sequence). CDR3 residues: CATSRDPARGGKNQPQHF. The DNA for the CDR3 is TGTGCCACCAGCAGAGATCCAGCTAGAGGGGGCAAGAATCAGCCCCAGCATTTT.

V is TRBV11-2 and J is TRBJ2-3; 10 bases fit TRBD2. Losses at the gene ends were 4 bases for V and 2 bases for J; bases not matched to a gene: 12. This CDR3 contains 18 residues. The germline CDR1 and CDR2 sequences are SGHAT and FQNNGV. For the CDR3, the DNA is TGTGCCAGCAGCTCCGACATTCCTAGCGGGAGAGCCACAGATACGCAGTATTTT. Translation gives CASSSDIPSGRATDTQYF.

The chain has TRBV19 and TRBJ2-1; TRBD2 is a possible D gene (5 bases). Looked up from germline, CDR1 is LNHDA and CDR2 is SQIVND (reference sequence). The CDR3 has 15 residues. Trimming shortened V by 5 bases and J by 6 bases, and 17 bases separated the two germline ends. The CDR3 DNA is TGTGCCAGTAGTCCCGGGAATCGCCAATCCAATGAGCAGTTCTTC. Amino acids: CASSPGNRQSNEQFF.

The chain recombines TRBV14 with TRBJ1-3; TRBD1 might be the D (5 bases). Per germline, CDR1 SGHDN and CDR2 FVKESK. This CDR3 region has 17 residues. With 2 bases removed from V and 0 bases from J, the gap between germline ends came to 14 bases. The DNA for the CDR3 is TGTGCCAGCAGCCAATGGTACGGGACCGACTCTGGAAACACCATATATTTT. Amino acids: CASSQWYGTDSGNTIYF.

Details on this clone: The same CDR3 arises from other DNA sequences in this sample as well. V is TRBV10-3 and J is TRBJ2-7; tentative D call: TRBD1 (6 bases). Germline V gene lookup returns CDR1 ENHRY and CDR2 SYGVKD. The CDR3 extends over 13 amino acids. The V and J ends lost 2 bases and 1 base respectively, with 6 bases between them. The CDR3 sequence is CAISEQGSYEQYF. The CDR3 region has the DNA TGTGCCATCAGTGAGCAGGGGTCCTACGAGCAGTACTTC.

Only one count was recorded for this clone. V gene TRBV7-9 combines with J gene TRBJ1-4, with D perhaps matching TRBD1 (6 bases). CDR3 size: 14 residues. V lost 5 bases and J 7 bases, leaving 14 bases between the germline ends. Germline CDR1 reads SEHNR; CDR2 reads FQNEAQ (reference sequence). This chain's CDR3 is CASSPGQGTEKLFF. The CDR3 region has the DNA TGTGCCAGCAGCCCAGGGCAGGGGACTGAAAAACTGTTTTTT. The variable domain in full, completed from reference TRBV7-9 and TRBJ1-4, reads DTGVSQNPRHKITKRGQNVTFRCDPISEHNRLYWYRQTLGQGPEFLTYFQNEAQLEKSRLLSDRFSAERPKGSFSTLEIQRTEQGDSAMYLCASSPGQGTEKLFFGSGTQLSVL.

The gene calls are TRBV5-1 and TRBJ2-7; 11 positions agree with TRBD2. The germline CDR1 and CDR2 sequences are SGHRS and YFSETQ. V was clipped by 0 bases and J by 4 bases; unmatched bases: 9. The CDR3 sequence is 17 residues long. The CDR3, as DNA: TGCGCCAGCAGCTTGGACCCTACTAGCGGGAGTAGGTACGAGCAGTACTTC. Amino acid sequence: CASSLDPTSGSRYEQYF.

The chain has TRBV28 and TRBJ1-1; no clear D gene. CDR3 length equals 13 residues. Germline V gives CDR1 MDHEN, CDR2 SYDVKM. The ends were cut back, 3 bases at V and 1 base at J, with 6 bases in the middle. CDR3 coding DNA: TGTGCCAGCAGTTTTAACAGGAACACTGAAGCTTTCTTT. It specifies CASSFNRNTEAFF.

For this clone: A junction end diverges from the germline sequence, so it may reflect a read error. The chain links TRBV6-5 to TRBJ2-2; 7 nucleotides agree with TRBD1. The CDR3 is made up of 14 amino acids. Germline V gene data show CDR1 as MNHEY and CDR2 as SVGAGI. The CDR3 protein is CASNRGGNSGELFF. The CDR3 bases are TGTGCCAGCAACAGGGGTGGGAACTCCGGGGAGCTGTTTTTT.

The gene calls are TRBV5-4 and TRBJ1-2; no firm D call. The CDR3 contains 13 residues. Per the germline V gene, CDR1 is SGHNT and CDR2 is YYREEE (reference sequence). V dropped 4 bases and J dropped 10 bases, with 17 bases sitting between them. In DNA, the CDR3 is TGTGCCAGCAGCCCCGGGGTGGGCAGCTACTACACCTTC. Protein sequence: CASSPGVGSYYTF. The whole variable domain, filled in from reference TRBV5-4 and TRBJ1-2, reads ETGVTQSPTHLIKTRGQQVTLRCSSQSGHNTVSWYQQALGQGPQFIFQYYREEENGRGNFPPRFSGLQFPNYSSELNVNALELDDSALYLCASSPGVGSYYTFGSGTRLTVV.

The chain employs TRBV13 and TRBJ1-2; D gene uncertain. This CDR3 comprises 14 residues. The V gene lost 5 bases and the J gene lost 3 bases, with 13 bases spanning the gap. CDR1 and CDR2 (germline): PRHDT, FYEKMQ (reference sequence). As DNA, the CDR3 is TGTGCCAGCAGCCCGCGGCAGGTCTACTATGGCTACACCTTC. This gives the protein CASSPRQVYYGYTF.

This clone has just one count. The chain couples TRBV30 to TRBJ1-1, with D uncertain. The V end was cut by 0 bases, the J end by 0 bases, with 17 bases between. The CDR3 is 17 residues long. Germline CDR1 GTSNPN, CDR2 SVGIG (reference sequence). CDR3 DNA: TGTGCCTGGAGTGTTCGTCTGGGGAGGTGGATGAACACTGAAGCTTTCTTT. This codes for CAWSVRLGRWMNTEAFF.

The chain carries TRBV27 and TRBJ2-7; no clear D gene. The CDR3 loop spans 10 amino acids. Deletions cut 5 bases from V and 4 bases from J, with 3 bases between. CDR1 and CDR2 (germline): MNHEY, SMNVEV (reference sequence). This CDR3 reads CASSPYEQYF. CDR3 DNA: TGTGCCAGCAGTCCGTACGAGCAGTACTTC.